These 28 T cell receptor beta chains came from one sample sequenced in a study of T cells in Graves' hyperthyroidism and ophthalmopathy. The TCR beta CDR3 regions underwent amplification using RNA transcripts as the source. First-round RT-PCR with HTBI primers amplified the TCR CDR3 region. TCRdb redid the calling of the multiplex PCR reads with MiXCR, one entry per CDR3 protein. The profile shows roughly 570,000 distinct CDR3 sequences, around 16% of them singletons. Sequenced sample: blood. These TCRs come from a woman aged 25 to 45 with Graves' hyperthyroidism.

This clonotype was found many times. The V call is TRBV15, the J call TRBJ2-7; TRBD1 matches at 9 bases. This CDR3 is 15 amino acids long. With V trimmed by 1 base and J by 3 bases, 4 bases remained unmatched. From germline, CDR1 is LNHNV and CDR2 YYDKDF (reference sequence). CDR3 amino acids: CATSRGKTGGYEQYF. Here the CDR3 DNA reads TGTGCCACCAGCAGAGGAAAGACAGGGGGCTACGAGCAGTACTTC.

This clonotype has at least ten counts. V is TRBV11-2 and J is TRBJ2-2; D uncertain. Germline V gene lookup returns CDR1 SGHAT and CDR2 FQNNGV. The CDR3 spans 15 residues. The V gene lost 1 base and the J gene lost 1 base, with 7 bases spanning the gap. Written as DNA, the CDR3 is TGTGCCAGCAGCTTAGGAAGGCGGAACACCGGGGAGCTGTTTTTT. Encoded protein: CASSLGRRNTGELFF. The full variable domain, in which reference TRBV11-2 and TRBJ2-2 provide the parts outside the CDR3, is EAGVAQSPRYKIIEKRQSVAFWCNPISGHATLYWYQQILGQGPKLLIQFQNNGVVDDSQLPKDRFSAERLKGVDSTLKIQPAKLEDSAVYLCASSLGRRNTGELFFGEGSRLTVL.

V usage is TRBV19 and J usage is TRBJ2-1; 7 nucleotides agree with TRBD1. The V segment lost 2 bases and the J segment 5 bases; nucleotides outside the gene matches: 15. The CDR3 totals 18 residues. The germline V gene has CDR1 LNHDA and CDR2 SQIVND (reference sequence). CDR3 coding DNA: TGTGCCAGTAGTATACCCGTCCAGACAGGGCTGCTACACAATGAGCAGTTCTTC. Translating gives CASSIPVQTGLLHNEQFF.

At least ten counts were recorded for this clonotype. The chain couples TRBV6-2 or TRBV6-3 to TRBJ2-1; 10 bases match TRBD2. The CDR3 is 15 amino acids. CDR1 MNHEY and CDR2 SVGEGT come from the germline V gene. The V and J ends lost 5 bases and 4 bases, in that order; junction bases with no gene match: 5. This CDR3 reads CASSQREGTYNEQFF. CDR3 sequence (DNA): TGTGCCAGCAGTCAGCGGGAGGGGACTTACAATGAGCAGTTCTTC.

The V and J genes are TRBV18 and TRBJ2-1; TRBD2 is a possible D gene (6 bases). CDR3 size: 15 residues. The V and J ends lost 3 bases and 3 bases respectively, with 12 bases between them. The germline gives CDR1 KGHSH, CDR2 LQKENI. CDR3 residues: CASSPKGLIYNEQFF. In DNA form, the CDR3 reads TGTGCCAGCTCACCGAAGGGACTCATCTACAATGAGCAGTTCTTC.

This clonotype was detected ten times or more. V is TRBV24-1 and J is TRBJ2-1; D ambiguous. Germline-derived CDR1 and CDR2 are KGHDR and SFDVKD. V gave up 3 bases and J gave up 3 bases, with 5 bases separating them. CDR3 length: 13 amino acids. The CDR3 here is CATSDSSYNEQFF. In DNA form, the CDR3 reads TGTGCCACCAGTGATAGCAGCTACAATGAGCAGTTCTTC.

The rearrangement uses TRBV4-1 and TRBJ2-1, with D perhaps matching TRBD2 (6 bases). V was pared by 0 bases and J by 7 bases, with 13 bases between. Germline lookup yields CDR1 MGHRA and CDR2 YSYEKL. This CDR3 is 15 amino acids long. CDR3 bases: TGCGCCAGCAGCCAAGATTTGCAGGGAGGAAATGAGCAGTTCTTC. Amino acids: CASSQDLQGGNEQFF.

This clonotype has ten or more counts. The CDR3 loop reads CASSSSSLRSGTDTQYF. The CDR3 DNA reads as TGTGCCAGCAGCTCGAGCAGCCTAAGGAGTGGCACAGATACGCAGTATTTT. The chain links TRBV11-1 to TRBJ2-3; D is undetermined. Trimming cost V 4 bases and J 1 base, with 18 bases left between them. The germline CDR1 and CDR2 sequences are SGHAT and FQDESV (reference sequence). This CDR3 comprises 17 residues.

This clonotype occurred many times. The chain carries TRBV7-9 and TRBJ2-5; D remains ambiguous. The CDR3 consists of 13 residues. Germline-derived CDR1 and CDR2 are SEHNR and FQNEAQ (reference sequence). Trimming left V 5 bases short and J 6 bases short, with 13 bases between. CDR3 residues: CASSPAETKTQYF. In nucleotides, the CDR3 is TGTGCCAGCAGCCCGGCCGAAACCAAGACCCAGTACTTC.

Ten or more counts support this clonotype. The rearrangement joins TRBV6-1 to TRBJ2-7; the D call may be TRBD1 or TRBD2 (5 bases each). Germline V gene sequence: CDR1 MNHNS, CDR2 SASEGT. The germline V and J ends were trimmed by 4 bases and 0 bases, with 13 bases remaining between them. The CDR3 length is 15 residues. The CDR3 loop reads CASSAAGTSSYEQYF. CDR3 DNA: TGTGCCAGCAGTGCGGCCGGGACCAGCTCCTACGAGCAGTACTTC.

In its sample, this clonotype was seen a few times. The chain joins TRBV20-1 to TRBJ2-5; a weak D match, TRBD2 (5 bases). CDR1 and CDR2 from the germline V gene are DFQATT and SNEGSKA (reference sequence). V was clipped by 3 bases and J by 5 bases, with 16 bases between them. The CDR3 is made up of 14 amino acids. Here the CDR3 reads CSARRWEYRETQYF. Written as DNA, the CDR3 is TGCAGTGCTAGGAGGTGGGAGTATCGGGAGACCCAGTACTTC.

This clonotype was observed at least ten times. Here the CDR3 DNA reads TGTGCCAGCAGCCAGGGTAGCGGGAGCTCCTACGAGCAGTACTTC. Protein sequence: CASSQGSGSSYEQYF. The genes are TRBV3-1 and TRBJ2-7, with 9 bases identical to TRBD2. The CDR3 is 15 amino acids. Trimming cost V 3 bases and J 0 bases; bases outside gene matches: 3. Germline lookup yields CDR1 LGHDT and CDR2 YNNKEL (reference sequence).

Ten or more counts support this clonotype. The genes are TRBV2 and TRBJ2-1; TRBD2 aligns across 7 bases. This CDR3 spans 15 amino acids. V was clipped by 3 bases and J by 6 bases; unmatched bases: 8. From germline, CDR1 is SNHLY and CDR2 FYNNEI. The CDR3 sequence: CASSDLAGVVNEQFF. As DNA, the CDR3 is TGTGCCAGCAGTGATCTTGCGGGAGTTGTCAATGAGCAGTTCTTC.

At least ten counts were recorded for this clonotype. This sequence joins TRBV11-2 and TRBJ2-7, with D unclear. There are 13 residues in the CDR3. V was pared by 2 bases and J by 3 bases, with 8 bases between. CDR1 SGHAT and CDR2 FQNNGV come from the germline V gene. CDR3 loop: CASSLTVGYEQYF. The CDR3 nucleotides are TGTGCCAGCAGCTTAACAGTGGGCTACGAGCAGTACTTC. The full variable domain, with the rest looked up from reference TRBV11-2 and TRBJ2-7, is EAGVAQSPRYKIIEKRQSVAFWCNPISGHATLYWYQQILGQGPKLLIQFQNNGVVDDSQLPKDRFSAERLKGVDSTLKIQPAKLEDSAVYLCASSLTVGYEQYFGPGTRLTVT.

The rearrangement links TRBV28 to TRBJ1-5, with no clear D. This CDR3 contains 14 residues. CDR1 is MDHEN, CDR2 SYDVKM, per germline. Trimming stripped 10 bases from V and 11 bases from J, with 24 bases between. This CDR3 reads CATDGDPTGWAQHF. The CDR3 DNA reads as TGTGCCACCGACGGTGACCCCACGGGCTGGGCCCAGCATTTT.

This clonotype was found many times. The J gene is TRBJ2-5, the V gene TRBV3-1, with D possibly being TRBD1 (6 bases). CDR3 length: 14 residues. CDR1 is LGHDT, CDR2 YNNKEL, per germline (reference sequence). V gave up 4 bases and J gave up 4 bases, with 13 bases separating them. The CDR3 here is CASSPQGRRETQYF. In DNA form, the CDR3 reads TGTGCCAGCAGCCCCCAGGGGCGCAGAGAGACCCAGTACTTC.

This clonotype was seen a handful of times. The chain's CDR3 is CASSLAVTAPYEQYF. The CDR3 DNA sequence: TGTGCCAGCAGCTTAGCGGTTACAGCCCCCTACGAGCAGTACTTC. The chain joins TRBV7-2 to TRBJ2-7; D is unresolved. Trimming took 0 bases from V and 2 from J, leaving 11 bases between them. Germline V gives CDR1 SGHTA, CDR2 FQGNSA. The CDR3 contains 15 residues.

Ten or more counts support this clonotype. V usage is TRBV7-2 and J usage is TRBJ2-7; possibly TRBD2 for D (7 bases). Trimming pared 1 base from V and 3 bases from J, leaving 22 bases between. Per the germline V gene, CDR1 is SGHTA and CDR2 is FQGNSA. The CDR3 is 18 amino acids. CDR3 amino acids: CASSLVGGGGSIGYEQYF. CDR3 nucleotide sequence: TGTGCCAGCAGCTTAGTAGGGGGGGGCGGTAGCATCGGCTACGAGCAGTACTTC.

This clonotype was seen a few times. The chain employs TRBV27 and TRBJ2-3, with 9 bases aligning to TRBD2. The germline V gene has CDR1 MNHEY and CDR2 SMNVEV (reference sequence). The J segment lost 2 bases and the V segment lost 5 bases, leaving 5 bases of the junction unmatched. The CDR3 covers 15 residues. This chain's CDR3 is CASSPRTSDTDTQYF. DNA for the CDR3: TGTGCCAGCAGTCCCCGGACTAGCGACACAGATACGCAGTATTTT.

V usage is TRBV6-1 and J usage is TRBJ1-3, with TRBD1 matching over 11 bases. Germline trimming cut 8 bases from V and 2 bases from J; bases unmatched to any gene: 5. The CDR3 extends over 15 amino acids. Per germline, CDR1 MNHNS and CDR2 SASEGT. The CDR3 DNA reads TGTGCCAGCGAGGAGGGACAGGGGGCTGGAAACACCATATATTTT. Encoded protein: CASEEGQGAGNTIYF.

This clonotype was seen only a few times. The gene calls are TRBV6-1 and TRBJ2-7; possibly TRBD1 for D (6 bases). Trimming removed 4 bases at V and 3 bases at J, with 19 bases between. The CDR3 length is 16 residues. CDR1 MNHNS and CDR2 SASEGT come from the germline V gene. The CDR3 here is CASSGSLTRGNYEQYF. The CDR3, as DNA: TGTGCCAGCAGTGGGAGCCTGACGAGGGGGAACTACGAGCAGTACTTC.

This clonotype was seen at least ten times. This chain links TRBV20-1 with TRBJ2-7; 8 nucleotides agree with TRBD2. V lost 1 base to trimming and J lost 0 bases; unmatched junction nucleotides: 5. Germline V gene data show CDR1 as DFQATT and CDR2 as SNEGSKA (reference sequence). This CDR3 has 15 residues. Here the CDR3 reads CSARGELAASYEQYF. In DNA form, the CDR3 reads TGCAGTGCTAGAGGGGAACTAGCGGCCTCCTACGAGCAGTACTTC.

The chain is built from TRBV4-3 and TRBJ2-7; 9 bases match TRBD1. After removal of 3 bases from V and 0 bases from J, the junction contained 6 bases not matched to a gene. CDR3 length equals 16 residues. Germline CDR1 reads LGHNA; CDR2 reads YSLEER. The CDR3 sequence: CASSQDTGGLSYEQYF. As DNA, the CDR3 is TGCGCCAGCAGCCAGGACACAGGGGGCCTCTCCTACGAGCAGTACTTC.

Ten or more counts support this clonotype. The gene calls are TRBV12-3 or TRBV12-4 and TRBJ1-5; D might be TRBD1 (5 bases). V was clipped by 5 bases and J by 3 bases, with 11 bases between them. This CDR3 has 14 amino acids. The chain's CDR3 is CASSPRQNNQPQHF. CDR3 nucleotides: TGTGCCAGCAGTCCACGACAGAACAATCAGCCCCAGCATTTT.

This clonotype came up many times. The chain combines TRBV7-9 with TRBJ2-3, with 12 positions matching TRBD2. This CDR3 spans 16 amino acids. CDR1 and CDR2 from the germline V gene are SEHNR and FQNEAQ (reference sequence). V shed 3 bases and J 3 bases; nucleotides not matched to a gene: 4. The CDR3 loop reads CASSFTTSGRTDTQYF. As DNA, the CDR3 is TGTGCCAGCAGCTTCACGACTAGCGGGAGAACAGATACGCAGTATTTT.

At least ten counts were recorded for this clonotype. V and J are TRBV7-9 and TRBJ2-3; 9 bases are shared with TRBD2. Trimming removed 4 bases from V and 1 base from J; junction bases left unmatched: 9. Germline V lookup: CDR1 SEHNR, CDR2 FQNEAQ (reference sequence). This CDR3 is 17 amino acids long. The CDR3 loop reads CASSSARASGGTDTQYF. The CDR3 bases are TGTGCCAGCAGCTCCGCGAGGGCTAGCGGGGGCACAGATACGCAGTATTTT.

This clonotype was counted at least ten times. The rearrangement uses TRBV7-2 and TRBJ2-3; TRBD2 aligns across 8 bases. The V segment lost 4 bases and the J segment 4 bases; nucleotides outside the gene matches: 13. Looked up from germline, CDR1 is SGHTA and CDR2 is FQGNSA. This CDR3 region has 17 residues. CDR3 region: CASSSPGAGVVADTQYF. As DNA, the CDR3 is TGTGCCAGCAGCTCGCCTGGAGCGGGAGTTGTGGCAGATACGCAGTATTTT.

The table lists this clonotype with many counts. The V gene is TRBV7-8, the J gene TRBJ2-7, with 7 bases matching TRBD2. The CDR3 has 14 amino acids. Germline-derived CDR1 and CDR2 are SGHVS and FQNEAQ. The ends lost 3 bases at V and 3 bases at J; junction bases unmatched: 5. The CDR3 loop reads CASSFASSGYEQYF. In nucleotides, the CDR3 is TGTGCCAGCAGCTTTGCTTCTAGCGGCTACGAGCAGTACTTC.